Listed below are T cell receptor beta chains from one sample, sequenced in a study of shared clonotypes between healthy human individuals. Assay used: immunoSEQ multiplex PCR; TCRdb lists only in-frame clones, some missing. The sample holds millions of clones; approximately 90% are singletons and the top ten take over 0.12%. The sequencing input was naive CD4+ T cells sorted from blood. Receptors were obtained from a man younger than 35 in good health. Each CDR3 is given with its conserved first and last residue. Fields, in order: clone size, V gene, CDR3 protein. Clone size appears in some rows only: once, few, many, or a class for an expanded clone.

.	TRBV7-2	CASSLVYRDTEAFF
.	TRBV2	CASSEPGTALETQYF
.	TRBV6-5	CASSVSSYNSPLHF
.	TRBV5-1	CASSAGTSGYNEQFF
.	TRBV10-3	CAISEYGGSTDTQYF
.	TRBV5-1	CASSTRVGMRTDEQYF
.	TRBV6-5	CASSYGGNYGYTF
.	TRBV5-1	CASSFASQGADYNYGYTF
.	TRBV6-1	CASSDRDSPAKNIQYF
.	TRBV28	CASDGTSYNSPLHF
few	TRBV18	CASSPSGQGARGAFF
.	TRBV9	CASSLLGGTGVETQYF
.	TRBV30	CAWAGAISNSPLHF
.	TRBV6-6	CASSSSGQRTYEQYF
.	TRBV7-9	CASSKGTRTRREETQYF
.	TRBV5-6	CASSWTDINEQFF
.	TRBV28	CASSSLTGGSYNEQFF
.	TRBV25-1	CASSETGTSGIEQYF
.	TRBV10-3	CAISRGLAGSTDTQYF
.	TRBV29-1	CSAGGQNYGYTF